Following are 19 T cell receptor beta chains from one sample sequenced in a study of early T cells in non-severe SARS-CoV-2 infection. TCRdb analysed the 5' RACE reads with MiXCR anew, one entry per CDR3 protein. Among approximately 70,000 distinct CDR3 sequences listed, around a tenth were seen once. Sequenced here: whole blood, sampled at baseline. The receptors here all came from an adult who was a healthcare worker with PCR-confirmed SARS-CoV-2 infection or an uninfected control (not recorded which).

Many counts were recorded for this clonotype. The chain carries TRBV30 and TRBJ2-7; D uncertain. The CDR3 is made up of 12 amino acids. Germline V gene sequence: CDR1 GTSNPN, CDR2 SVGIG (reference sequence). V gave up 2 bases and J gave up 3 bases, with 8 bases separating them. As DNA, the CDR3 is TGTGCCTGGAGTTTGGGATTCTACGAGCAGTACTTC. It specifies CAWSLGFYEQYF.

Remarks on this clonotype: A read error may produce the germline difference seen at one junction end. The chain recombines TRBV14 with TRBJ2-5; D is perhaps TRBD1 (6 bases). The length of the CDR3 is 14 residues. Per the germline V gene, CDR1 is SGHDN and CDR2 is FVKESK. CDR3 loop: CASSLRGSSITQHF. CDR3 bases: TGTGCCAGCAGCCTTAGGGGGAGCTCGATAACCCAGCACTTC.

This clonotype was counted ten times or more. This chain connects TRBV30 to TRBJ1-6, with 7 bases that match TRBD1. The CDR3 extends over 14 amino acids. Germline V CDR1 and CDR2: GTSNPN, SVGIG (reference sequence). Unmatched junction bases numbered 6, after V lost 3 bases and J lost 7 bases. The CDR3 loop is CAWSSGQANSPLHF. The CDR3 region has the DNA TGTGCCTGGAGCTCCGGACAGGCCAATTCACCCCTCCACTTT.

In this sample, this clonotype turned up many times. CDR3 region: CSARPGRSGELFF. The DNA for the CDR3 is TGCAGTGCTCGACCCGGAAGGAGCGGGGAGCTGTTTTTT. V and J are TRBV20-1 and TRBJ2-2, with no clear D. The V gene's germline CDR1 is DFQATT and CDR2 SNEGSKA (reference sequence). V lost 5 bases, J lost 7 bases, and 14 bases lay in between. The CDR3 is made up of 13 amino acids.

In its sample, this clonotype was seen many times. The chain uses TRBV2 and TRBJ2-2, with D tentatively TRBD2 (6 bases). The V end was cut by 5 bases, the J end by 5 bases, with 9 bases between. The CDR3 is 13 amino acids. CDR1 and CDR2 (germline): SNHLY, FYNNEI. The CDR3 nucleotides are TGTGCCAGCAGTCCTGGAGGGACCGGGGAGCTGTTTTTT. Amino acids: CASSPGGTGELFF. Full variable domain (missing parts from reference TRBV2 and TRBJ2-2): EPEVTQTPSHQVTQMGQEVILRCVPISNHLYFYWYRQILGQKVEFLVSFYNNEISEKSEIFDDQFSVERPDGSNFTLKIRSTKLEDSAMYFCASSPGGTGELFFGEGSRLTVL.

This clonotype has only a few counts. The chain recombines TRBV7-8 with TRBJ2-3; 9 bases align to TRBD2. The CDR3 is 17 amino acids. Germline CDR1 SGHVS, CDR2 FQNEAQ. The junction had 13 bases not matched to a gene; V was cut back by 5 bases and J by 4 bases. CDR3 nucleotides: TGTGCCAGCAGCGAAAGACTGAGAGCGGGGGGCGCAGATACGCAGTATTTT. Translation: CASSERLRAGGADTQYF.

The rearrangement uses TRBV6-6 and TRBJ1-4; 8 positions agree with TRBD1. The junction had 7 bases not matched to a gene; V was cut back by 6 bases and J by 7 bases. The CDR3 has 14 residues. Germline-derived CDR1 and CDR2 are MNHNY and SVGAGI (reference sequence). The CDR3 here is CASRRQGFGEKLFF. In DNA form, the CDR3 reads TGTGCCAGCAGAAGACAGGGGTTCGGTGAAAAACTGTTTTTT.

As regards this clonotype: A read error may produce the germline difference seen at one junction end. The V call is TRBV2, the J call TRBJ2-3; 8 bases agree with TRBD2. Germline assignment: CDR1 SNHLY and CDR2 FYNNEI. The CDR3 contains 15 residues. CDR3 sequence: CASSDGTSSPDTLYF. CDR3 DNA: TGTGCCAGCAGTGACGGGACTAGTAGCCCAGATACGCTGTATTTT.

This clonotype has ten or more counts. The V call is TRBV7-2, the J call TRBJ2-4, with D tentatively TRBD1 (6 bases). V was trimmed by 3 bases and J by 2 bases, leaving 8 bases between them. The CDR3 length is 14 residues. Germline values: CDR1 SGHTA, CDR2 FQGNSA. The CDR3 DNA follows: TGTGCCAGCAGCTTTGGGGGCTCCAAAAACATTCAGTACTTC. Translation: CASSFGGSKNIQYF.

This clonotype was counted ten times or more. The V and J genes are TRBV30 and TRBJ1-5; 8 bases align to TRBD1. Germline V gives CDR1 GTSNPN, CDR2 SVGIG (reference sequence). The V gene end was trimmed by 4 bases and the J gene end by 5 bases; junction bases not matched to a gene: 4. This CDR3 is 13 amino acids long. The CDR3 region is CAWNRGQDQPQHF. In nucleotides, the CDR3 is TGTGCCTGGAACAGGGGACAGGATCAGCCCCAGCATTTT.

This clonotype was seen more than once but under ten times. J is TRBJ1-4 and V is TRBV4-3; D is uncertain. Germline CDR1 reads LGHNA; CDR2 reads YSLEER. Deletions cut 1 base from V and 0 bases from J, with 9 bases between. This CDR3 comprises 16 residues. In DNA form, the CDR3 reads TGCGCCAGCAGCCAAGTGGTAGGGCCAACTAATGAAAAACTGTTTTTT. It translates to CASSQVVGPTNEKLFF.

This clonotype has only a few counts. The rearrangement joins TRBV7-8 to TRBJ1-1, with 7 positions matching TRBD1. CDR3 size: 15 residues. V shed 5 bases and J 4 bases; nucleotides not matched to a gene: 10. CDR1 and CDR2 from the germline V gene are SGHVS and FQNEAQ. The CDR3 sequence is CASSPTSQGVTEAFF. DNA of the CDR3: TGTGCCAGCAGCCCGACTTCTCAGGGGGTCACTGAAGCTTTCTTT.

This clonotype was recorded a few times. The gene calls are TRBV5-1 and TRBJ1-1; perhaps TRBD1 as D (5 bases). V was clipped by 6 bases and J by 5 bases, with 23 bases between them. The CDR3 spans 16 residues. Germline assignment: CDR1 SGHRS and CDR2 YFSETQ. CDR3 sequence: CASTQGNRGVWTEAFF. CDR3 bases: TGCGCCAGCACCCAGGGTAACCGCGGGGTGTGGACTGAAGCTTTCTTT.

The table lists this clonotype with a count of one. At one boundary the junction diverges from the germline segment, which might be a read error. J is TRBJ2-5 and V is TRBV29-1; no definite D call. Germline V CDR1 and CDR2: SQVTM, ANQGSEA. The CDR3 consists of 14 residues. The DNA of the CDR3 is TGCAGCGCTGAACCTGGCCAGAACCAAGAGACCCAGTACTTC. This codes for CSAEPGQNQETQYF.

This clonotype was seen only a few times. The chain uses TRBV6-5 and TRBJ2-2; 8 bases map to TRBD1. The ends lost 5 bases at V and 6 bases at J; junction bases unmatched: 5. Germline V gene lookup returns CDR1 MNHEY and CDR2 SVGAGI. This CDR3 has 14 residues. CDR3 in DNA: TGTGCCAGCAGTCTTCAGGGGGCAGCCGGGGAGCTGTTTTTT. It encodes CASSLQGAAGELFF.

This clonotype was observed many times. The CDR3 reads CASISPGADTQYF. As DNA, the CDR3 is TGTGCCAGCATATCTCCCGGGGCAGATACGCAGTATTTT. The chain uses TRBV12-3 or TRBV12-4 and TRBJ2-3, with D perhaps matching TRBD2 (5 bases). V lost 7 bases and J 4 bases, leaving 12 bases between the germline ends. CDR3 length: 13 amino acids.

This clonotype was detected ten times or more. The chain joins TRBV4-3 to TRBJ1-2; D is uncertain. The CDR3 has 16 amino acids. From germline, CDR1 is LGHNA and CDR2 YSLEER. The V gene lost 0 bases and the J gene lost 7 bases, with 18 bases spanning the gap. CDR3 sequence: CASSQDRSEGIPGYTF. CDR3 DNA sequence: TGCGCCAGCAGCCAAGACCGGTCGGAGGGTATTCCTGGCTACACCTTC.

This clonotype was observed at least ten times. V and J are TRBV7-2 and TRBJ2-4; TRBD2 might be the D (5 bases). The CDR3 totals 14 residues. V lost 7 bases and J lost 8, with 18 bases in between. The V gene's germline CDR1 is SGHTA and CDR2 FQGNSA. CDR3 DNA sequence: TGTGCCAGCACCATAGGACCCGAGGAGGACATTCAGTACTTC. Residues: CASTIGPEEDIQYF.

The sample holds many counts of this clonotype. This chain links TRBV19 with TRBJ2-1; 10 nucleotides agree with TRBD1. Germline loops: CDR1 LNHDA, CDR2 SQIVND (reference sequence). V was clipped by 4 bases and J by 4 bases; unmatched bases: 7. This CDR3 is built from 16 residues. CDR3 sequence: CASSKLPGQGYNEQFF. CDR3 DNA sequence: TGTGCCAGTAGTAAACTGCCGGGACAGGGGTACAATGAGCAGTTCTTC.